This is a list of T cell receptor beta chains from one sample in a study of molecular identifiers for immune sequencing clone quantification. From the PCR reads, TCRdb called clonotypes with MiXCR, one entry per CDR3 protein. The profile shows 60,000 to 70,000 distinct CDR3 sequences, 17% of them singletons. Material for sequencing was naive CD8+ T cells from blood, with Jurkat cell RNA spiked in. The receptor set was obtained from a human donor in good health. Some libraries in this study had Jurkat cell RNA spiked in. The CDR3 runs from the conserved cysteine through the conserved F or W. Each record gives: V gene, clone size, CDR3 length, D gene, J gene, CDR3 protein, CDR3 DNA. D genes are given only for firm matches. The size field is filled for only some rows; it gives once, few, many or a size class.

v_gene: TRBV7-2; abundance: many; len: 15; d_gene: NA; j_gene: TRBJ2-1; CDR3aa: CASKLDSASYNEQFF; CDR3nt: TGTGCCAGCAAGCTTGACTCGGCCTCCTACAATGAGCAGTTCTTC
v_gene: TRBV28; abundance: few; len: 14; d_gene: NA; j_gene: TRBJ1-1; CDR3aa: CASSPHGREIEAFF; CDR3nt: TGTGCCAGCAGTCCCCACGGACGGGAGATTGAAGCTTTCTTT
v_gene: TRBV11-2; abundance: many; len: 15; d_gene: TRBD2; j_gene: TRBJ2-7; CDR3aa: CASSPAGLAWDEQYF; CDR3nt: TGTGCCAGCAGCCCCGCAGGACTAGCCTGGGACGAGCAGTACTTC
v_gene: TRBV29-1; abundance: many; len: 10; d_gene: NA; j_gene: TRBJ2-7; CDR3aa: CSGLEREQYF; CDR3nt: TGCAGCGGTCTTGAACGGGAGCAGTACTTC
v_gene: TRBV24-1; abundance: many; len: 14; d_gene: NA; j_gene: TRBJ2-1; CDR3aa: CATSDSTRHNEQFF; CDR3nt: TGTGCCACCAGTGATTCGACACGACACAATGAGCAGTTCTTC
v_gene: TRBV5-6; abundance: NA; len: 15; d_gene: NA; j_gene: TRBJ2-7; CDR3aa: CASSLAVSSGDEQYF; CDR3nt: TGTGCCAGCAGCTTGGCTGTATCTTCCGGGGACGAGCAGTACTTC
v_gene: TRBV19; abundance: NA; len: 15; d_gene: TRBD2; j_gene: TRBJ2-1; CDR3aa: CASSRDREDRNEQFF; CDR3nt: TGTGCCAGTAGCCGAGACCGGGAGGACCGCAATGAGCAGTTCTTC
v_gene: TRBV19; abundance: many; len: 12; d_gene: NA; j_gene: TRBJ2-2; CDR3aa: CASSGRSGELFF; CDR3nt: TGTGCCAGTAGTGGGAGGTCCGGGGAGCTGTTTTTT
v_gene: TRBV23-1; abundance: many; len: 16; d_gene: NA; j_gene: TRBJ2-5; CDR3aa: CASSPERDIEWETQYF; CDR3nt: TGCGCCAGCAGTCCAGAACGGGACATTGAATGGGAGACCCAGTACTTC
v_gene: TRBV6-5; abundance: many; len: 15; d_gene: TRBD1; j_gene: TRBJ2-7; CDR3aa: CASSSGQGALYEQYF; CDR3nt: TGTGCCAGCAGTTCCGGACAGGGGGCACTCTACGAGCAGTACTTC
v_gene: TRBV12-3/TRBV12-4; abundance: NA; len: 16; d_gene: TRBD2; j_gene: TRBJ2-3; CDR3aa: CASSPSGGGAPDTQYF; CDR3nt: TGTGCCAGCAGCCCGAGCGGGGGGGGGGCCCCAGATACGCAGTATTTT
v_gene: TRBV14; abundance: many; len: 15; d_gene: TRBD1; j_gene: TRBJ2-7; CDR3aa: CASSQVAGQGAEQYF; CDR3nt: TGTGCCAGCAGCCAAGTTGCCGGCCAGGGGGCTGAGCAGTACTTC
v_gene: TRBV19; abundance: many; len: 16; d_gene: NA; j_gene: TRBJ2-7; CDR3aa: CASSIDSWDNSYEQYF; CDR3nt: TGTGCCAGTAGTATAGATAGCTGGGACAACTCCTACGAGCAGTACTTC
v_gene: TRBV7-6; abundance: few; len: 13; d_gene: TRBD1; j_gene: TRBJ1-1; CDR3aa: CARSLRDSTEAFF; CDR3nt: TGTGCCAGGAGCTTACGGGACAGCACTGAAGCTTTCTTT
v_gene: TRBV30; abundance: many; len: 17; d_gene: TRBD2; j_gene: TRBJ2-2; CDR3aa: CAWSALGTSGYWGELFF; CDR3nt: TGTGCCTGGAGTGCGCTCGGGACTAGCGGGTACTGGGGGGAGCTGTTTTTT
v_gene: TRBV29-1; abundance: many; len: 13; d_gene: NA; j_gene: TRBJ1-5; CDR3aa: CSVGGDSNQPQHF; CDR3nt: TGCAGCGTTGGTGGGGATAGCAATCAGCCCCAGCATTTT
v_gene: TRBV12-3/TRBV12-4; abundance: many; len: 16; d_gene: TRBD1; j_gene: TRBJ1-5; CDR3aa: CASSLVAGGHNQPQHF; CDR3nt: TGTGCCAGCAGTTTAGTGGCAGGGGGCCACAATCAGCCCCAGCATTTT
v_gene: TRBV6-5; abundance: few; len: 14; d_gene: NA; j_gene: TRBJ2-7; CDR3aa: CASSYTGSGYEQYF; CDR3nt: TGTGCCAGCAGTTACACAGGGTCTGGATACGAGCAGTACTTC
v_gene: TRBV11-2; abundance: many; len: 12; d_gene: NA; j_gene: TRBJ2-1; CDR3aa: CASTSFRDEQFF; CDR3nt: TGTGCCAGCACCTCCTTCCGGGATGAGCAGTTCTTC
v_gene: TRBV29-1; abundance: many; len: 16; d_gene: TRBD2; j_gene: TRBJ2-1; CDR3aa: CSVEDRLAGGLNEQFF; CDR3nt: TGCAGCGTTGAAGATCGGCTAGCGGGAGGTCTGAATGAGCAGTTCTTC
v_gene: TRBV9; abundance: many; len: 16; d_gene: TRBD1; j_gene: TRBJ2-1; CDR3aa: CASTSSTGGRLNEQFF; CDR3nt: TGTGCCAGCACCTCCTCAACAGGGGGAAGGTTAAATGAGCAGTTCTTC
v_gene: TRBV27; abundance: NA; len: 14; d_gene: NA; j_gene: TRBJ2-1; CDR3aa: CASSPLLGYNEQFF; CDR3nt: TGTGCCAGCAGCCCATTATTAGGGTACAATGAGCAGTTCTTC
v_gene: TRBV11-2; abundance: few; len: 14; d_gene: TRBD1; j_gene: TRBJ1-6; CDR3aa: CASRPGQVNSPLHF; CDR3nt: TGTGCCAGCAGACCGGGACAGGTGAATTCACCCCTCCACTTT
v_gene: TRBV28; abundance: many; len: 16; d_gene: NA; j_gene: TRBJ2-1; CDR3aa: CASTSPSEGGYNEQFF; CDR3nt: TGTGCCAGCACTTCTCCTTCAGAGGGAGGCTACAATGAGCAGTTCTTC
v_gene: TRBV7-9; abundance: many; len: 15; d_gene: NA; j_gene: TRBJ1-1; CDR3aa: CASSPRGGVGTEAFF; CDR3nt: TGTGCCAGCAGCCCACGCGGGGGGGTCGGCACTGAAGCTTTCTTT
v_gene: TRBV7-2; abundance: many; len: 14; d_gene: NA; j_gene: TRBJ2-4; CDR3aa: CASSWTVDKNIQYF; CDR3nt: TGTGCCAGCAGCTGGACAGTGGACAAAAACATTCAGTACTTC
v_gene: TRBV2; abundance: many; len: 15; d_gene: NA; j_gene: TRBJ1-2; CDR3aa: CASSDRTDRTYGYTF; CDR3nt: TGTGCCAGCAGTGACCGCACAGACAGGACCTATGGCTACACCTTC
v_gene: TRBV28; abundance: many; len: 14; d_gene: TRBD1; j_gene: TRBJ1-2; CDR3aa: CASSFQNRGLGYTF; CDR3nt: TGTGCCAGCAGTTTCCAAAACAGGGGGCTTGGCTACACCTTC
v_gene: TRBV27; abundance: few; len: 13; d_gene: NA; j_gene: TRBJ2-7; CDR3aa: CASSSYGEYEQYF; CDR3nt: TGTGCCAGCAGTTCCTACGGGGAATACGAGCAGTACTTC
v_gene: TRBV7-3; abundance: many; len: 16; d_gene: NA; j_gene: TRBJ2-1; CDR3aa: CASSAGVQATYNEQFF; CDR3nt: TGTGCCAGCAGCGCCGGGGTGCAGGCCACCTACAATGAGCAGTTCTTC
v_gene: TRBV30; abundance: many; len: 14; d_gene: TRBD1; j_gene: TRBJ1-5; CDR3aa: CAWSAGTGRQPQHF; CDR3nt: TGTGCCTGGAGTGCCGGGACAGGGAGGCAGCCCCAGCATTTT
v_gene: TRBV5-1; abundance: many; len: 17; d_gene: TRBD2; j_gene: TRBJ2-3; CDR3aa: CASSLAFVAGVPDTQYF; CDR3nt: TGCGCCAGCAGCTTGGCCTTCGTAGCGGGAGTGCCAGATACGCAGTATTTT
v_gene: TRBV28; abundance: many; len: 11; d_gene: NA; j_gene: TRBJ1-2; CDR3aa: CASRYGAGYTF; CDR3nt: TGTGCCAGCAGATATGGAGCTGGCTACACCTTC
v_gene: TRBV4-2; abundance: NA; len: 14; d_gene: NA; j_gene: TRBJ2-2; CDR3aa: CASSQDRYTGELFF; CDR3nt: TGTGCCAGCAGCCAAGATCGATACACCGGGGAGCTGTTTTTT
v_gene: TRBV2; abundance: many; len: 14; d_gene: TRBD1; j_gene: TRBJ2-7; CDR3aa: CASSEGQGAYEQYF; CDR3nt: TGTGCCAGCAGCGAGGGACAGGGGGCCTACGAGCAGTACTTC
v_gene: TRBV30; abundance: many; len: 16; d_gene: TRBD1; j_gene: TRBJ2-2; CDR3aa: CAWSFGQGELTGELFF; CDR3nt: TGTGCCTGGAGTTTTGGACAGGGCGAACTTACCGGGGAGCTGTTTTTT